Only a few counts were recorded for the clone carrying this T cell receptor (beta chain). This specimen comes from a study of blood T cell repertoires in COVID-19. Whole-study context: COVID-19 samples from acute and convalescent phases originated in the United States, Italy and Spain. T cells, B-cell-depleted T cells, or PBMCs provided the cDNA or gDNA that served as material.

Only in-frame clones appear in the TCRdb table, and some are missing; sequencing was by immunoSEQ multiplex PCR. The sample includes roughly 160,000 clones, 90% to 95% of them seen just once. The V end was cut by 6 bases, the J end by 4 bases, with 10 bases between. Looked up from germline, CDR1 is MNHEY and CDR2 is SVGAGI. This CDR3 is built from 13 residues. This sequence originates from a man aged 50 to 59 with acute or convalescent COVID-19. The V gene is TRBV6-5, the J gene TRBJ1-5, with unresolved D. Sequencing was carried out using peripheral blood. The CDR3: CASRAAKNQPQHF. CDR3 in DNA: TGTGCCAGCAGGGCAGCGAAAAATCAGCCCCAGCATTTT.